This entry lists 22 T cell receptor beta chains sequenced from one sample in a study of identical twins. TCRdb called the 5' RACE reads again in MiXCR, with one record for every CDR3 protein. Among approximately 630,000 distinct CDR3 sequences listed, just over 7% were seen once. These same data were also listed under a study on yellow fever vaccine responses in identical twins.

Sequenced material: PBMCs. These receptors were taken from a woman aged 18-30 years in good health.

The gene calls are TRBV10-1 and TRBJ1-5, with 9 bases fitting TRBD1. Germline V CDR1 and CDR2: WNHNN, SYGVQD (reference sequence). The CDR3 extends over 15 amino acids. V shed 7 bases, J shed 1 base, and the junction held 5 bases outside the gene matches. For the CDR3, the DNA is TGCGCCAGCACCATGACAGGGGGGAGCAATCAGCCCCAGCATTTT. It yields the protein CASTMTGGSNQPQHF.

This clonotype came up many times. V is TRBV20-1 and J is TRBJ2-7, with TRBD1 matching over 8 bases. This CDR3 comprises 14 residues. Germline trimming cut 5 bases from V and 2 bases from J; bases unmatched to any gene: 8. Germline CDR1 is DFQATT and CDR2 is SNEGSKA (reference sequence). CDR3 sequence reads: CSAPQGQGPYEQYF. In DNA form, the CDR3 reads TGCAGTGCTCCCCAAGGACAGGGCCCCTACGAGCAGTACTTC.

The V gene is TRBV10-3, the J gene TRBJ2-7; no clear D. The CDR3 contains 15 residues. Germline V gene lookup returns CDR1 ENHRY and CDR2 SYGVKD. V lost 6 bases and J lost 3, with 18 bases in between. CDR3 in DNA: TGTGCCATCAGCTCCCGGGCCGACAAGGGCTACGAGCAGTACTTC. This translates into CAISSRADKGYEQYF.

The sample holds a few counts of this clonotype. The chain employs TRBV12-3 or TRBV12-4 and TRBJ2-5, with 8 nucleotides matching TRBD1. The V and J ends lost 4 bases and 4 bases, in that order; junction bases with no gene match: 14. This CDR3 comprises 17 residues. CDR3: CASSSGQGGAVRETQYF. In DNA, the CDR3 is TGTGCCAGCAGTTCCGGACAGGGTGGTGCGGTACGAGAGACCCAGTACTTC.

This clonotype has just a few counts. V and J are TRBV5-1 and TRBJ2-1, with TRBD2 as a possible D gene (6 bases). CDR3 length: 14 residues. Deletions cut 0 bases from V and 8 bases from J, with 12 bases between. Germline CDR1 is SGHRS and CDR2 is YFSETQ. CDR3 residues: CASSLAGVADEQFF. The CDR3 bases are TGCGCCAGCAGCTTGGCCGGGGTAGCGGATGAGCAGTTCTTC.

In its sample, this clonotype was seen a few times. This chain connects TRBV20-1 to TRBJ2-7; 10 bases agree with TRBD2. J lost 0 bases, V lost 4 bases, and 9 bases had no gene match. In germline, CDR1 is DFQATT, CDR2 SNEGSKA (reference sequence). The CDR3 consists of 16 residues. The CDR3 DNA sequence: TGCAGTGCTATAATAACCGGGACTAGCGTCTCCTACGAGCAGTACTTC. It is translated as CSAIITGTSVSYEQYF.

This clonotype occurred many times. The V and J genes are TRBV24-1 and TRBJ2-1, with D maybe TRBD1 (6 bases). CDR1 and CDR2 (germline): KGHDR, SFDVKD. The CDR3 consists of 15 residues. Trimming shortened V by 5 bases and J by 4 bases, and 14 bases separated the two germline ends. The CDR3 spells CATSVLGASYNEQFF. Here the CDR3 DNA reads TGTGCCACCAGTGTCCTGGGGGCGTCTTACAATGAGCAGTTCTTC.

This clonotype was seen many times. The chain is built from TRBV28 and TRBJ1-1; D perhaps matches TRBD1 (6 bases). Trimming removed 7 bases from V and 1 base from J, with 19 bases in between. The germline V gene has CDR1 MDHEN and CDR2 SYDVKM. The CDR3 is made up of 16 amino acids. In nucleotides, the CDR3 is TGTGCCAGCACCATAGGGGGGACGATGGGGAACACTGAAGCTTTCTTT. Its translation is CASTIGGTMGNTEAFF. Combining the CDR3 with reference TRBV28 and TRBJ1-1 gives the whole variable domain DVKVTQSSRYLVKRTGEKVFLECVQDMDHENMFWYRQDPGLGLRLIYFSYDVKMKEKGDIPEGYSVSREKKERFSLILESASTNQTSMYLCASTIGGTMGNTEAFFGQGTRLTVV.

This clonotype was seen repeatedly, ten times or more. The chain carries TRBV29-1 and TRBJ2-3, with D unresolved. This CDR3 has 14 amino acids. Per the germline V gene, CDR1 is SQVTM and CDR2 is ANQGSEA. V was trimmed by 4 bases and J by 4 bases, leaving 15 bases between them. The CDR3: CSVVKSLAADTQYF. CDR3 bases: TGCAGCGTTGTTAAGTCTTTAGCAGCAGATACGCAGTATTTT.

The CDR3 DNA sequence: TGTGCCAGCAGCTTGGGTCGGACAGGGACTGGAAACACCATATATTTT. It yields the protein CASSLGRTGTGNTIYF. The chain combines TRBV5-5 with TRBJ1-3; 8 positions match TRBD1. Trimming took 0 bases from V and 2 from J; bases not matched to a gene: 4. The CDR3 runs to 16 residues. Germline CDR1 SGHKS, CDR2 YYEKEE (reference sequence). Filled out from reference TRBV5-5 and TRBJ1-3, the complete variable domain reads DAGVTQSPTHLIKTRGQQVTLRCSPISGHKSVSWYQQVLGQGPQFIFQYYEKEERGRGNFPDRFSARQFPNYSSELNVNALLLGDSALYLCASSLGRTGTGNTIYFGEGSWLTVV.

The chain links TRBV7-9 to TRBJ2-4, with 7 bases lining up with TRBD1. There are 16 residues in the CDR3. Per germline, CDR1 SEHNR and CDR2 FQNEAQ (reference sequence). V dropped 0 bases and J dropped 4; count of bases not matched to a gene: 6. Here the CDR3 reads CASSLAAQDRKNIQYF. In DNA form, the CDR3 reads TGTGCCAGCAGCTTAGCGGCACAGGACAGGAAAAACATTCAGTACTTC.

This clonotype was recorded many times. This chain links TRBV6-2 or TRBV6-3 with TRBJ2-2, with D perhaps TRBD2 (7 bases). V was clipped by 6 bases and J by 1 base, with 30 bases between them. Germline V gene sequence: CDR1 MNHEY, CDR2 SVGEGT. The CDR3 length is 21 residues. The CDR3 DNA reads TGTGCCAGCAGCCCGATACAGGGTTTTGTAGCGCAGCGGGAGAACACCGGGGAGCTGTTTTTT. Translation gives CASSPIQGFVAQRENTGELFF.

This clonotype was seen repeatedly, ten times or more. The rearrangement joins TRBV29-1 to TRBJ2-3; tentative D call: TRBD2 (6 bases). The V end lost 8 bases, the J end lost 0 bases, and 21 bases lay between the germline ends. Looked up from germline, CDR1 is SQVTM and CDR2 is ANQGSEA. CDR3 length: 16 amino acids. DNA for the CDR3: TGCAGCTTTCACCGTAATAGCGGAGGAAGCACAGATACGCAGTATTTT. The encoded protein is CSFHRNSGGSTDTQYF.

This clonotype was seen many times. The J gene is TRBJ2-3, the V gene TRBV12-3 or TRBV12-4; 7 nucleotides line up with TRBD2. J was trimmed by 6 bases and V by 5 bases; bases with no gene match: 11. This CDR3 is built from 15 residues. The CDR3 DNA sequence: TGTGCCAGCAGTCCGAGCGGGACGGTCCGTGATACGCAGTATTTT. Protein sequence: CASSPSGTVRDTQYF.

This chain joins TRBV5-3 and TRBJ1-1; TRBD1 might be the D (6 bases). TRBV5-3 is classed as an ORF, of uncertain function. Trimming stripped 10 bases from V and 0 bases from J, with 22 bases between. The CDR3 sequence is 16 residues long. The CDR3 DNA follows: TGTGCCGCGGGGGGTCGGGGGGCGGATTTGAACACTGAAGCTTTCTTT. It specifies CAAGGRGADLNTEAFF.

This clonotype was seen only a few times. A much larger clone differs from this one at a single base, so this may be a read error. The chain links TRBV2 to TRBJ2-1, with D perhaps matching TRBD2 (5 bases). The germline V gene has CDR1 SNHLY and CDR2 FYNNEI. Trimming cost V 7 bases and J 0 bases, with 16 bases left between them. The CDR3 has 16 residues. The CDR3 is CASIGVVGRSYNEQFF. CDR3 in DNA: TGTGCCAGCATCGGGGTAGTAGGACGCTCCTACAATGAGCAGTTCTTC.

This clonotype has just a few counts. J is TRBJ1-5 and V is TRBV6-1, with 7 bases fitting TRBD1. The ends lost 6 bases at V and 3 bases at J; junction bases unmatched: 5. From germline, CDR1 is MNHNS and CDR2 SASEGT. The CDR3 is made up of 14 amino acids. Here the CDR3 DNA reads TGTGCCAGCAGAGGCAGGGGGGTCAATCAGCCCCAGCATTTT. Translation: CASRGRGVNQPQHF.

The chain is built from TRBV6-1 and TRBJ2-1; TRBD1 matches 8 bases. CDR3 length: 15 residues. With 5 bases clipped from V and 4 bases from J, the junction kept 7 bases outside the gene matches. Germline CDR1 and CDR2: MNHNS and SASEGT. The CDR3 nucleotides read TGTGCCAGCAGTATTACAGGGGGGACTTACAATGAGCAGTTCTTC. Its translation: CASSITGGTYNEQFF.

The sample holds many counts of this clonotype. One junction end does not reproduce the germline sequence, and a read error may be involved. This CDR3 reads CASSKDGTHTGELFF. The CDR3 DNA follows: TGCGCCAGCAGCAAAGACGGGACACACACCGGGGAGCTGTTTTTT. V is TRBV4-1 and J is TRBJ2-2; a possible D gene is TRBD1 (6 bases). This CDR3 comprises 15 residues. Germline values: CDR1 MGHRA, CDR2 YSYEKL.

This clonotype has only a few counts. This sequence joins TRBV20-1 and TRBJ2-2; D is possibly TRBD2 (7 bases). V was cut by 5 bases and J by 4 bases, with 14 bases left in between. The length of the CDR3 is 14 residues. In germline, CDR1 is DFQATT, CDR2 SNEGSKA (reference sequence). DNA of the CDR3: TGCAGTGCTCGGGCGGGGGCAACCACCGGGGAGCTGTTTTTT. Translated, it gives CSARAGATTGELFF.

The CDR3 sequence is CASSLIPEGEQFF. CDR3 in DNA: TGTGCCAGCAGTTTAATCCCCGAGGGTGAGCAGTTCTTC. This chain connects TRBV6-5 to TRBJ2-1; weak D call: TRBD2 (5 bases). CDR3 size: 13 residues. CDR1 and CDR2 from the germline V gene are MNHEY and SVGAGI. Trimming left V 4 bases short and J 9 bases short, with 13 bases between.

The chain uses TRBV20-1 and TRBJ2-5; TRBD2 might be the D (6 bases). The V gene lost 0 bases and the J gene lost 5 bases, with 13 bases spanning the gap. The CDR3 totals 14 residues. Germline-derived CDR1 and CDR2 are DFQATT and SNEGSKA (reference sequence). CDR3 residues: CSARDTLAEETQYF. As DNA, the CDR3 is TGCAGTGCTAGAGACACACTAGCAGAGGAGACCCAGTACTTC.